In this sample, the clone carrying this TCR beta chain turned up a few times. Its antigen remains unidentified. This sample includes further DNA sequences coding for the same CDR3. This CDR3 comprises 13 residues. Trimming left V 0 bases short and J 1 base short, with 6 bases between. Germline-derived CDR1 and CDR2 are GTSNPN and SVGIG (reference sequence). The isolated RNA, all of it, was reverse transcribed, so expressed TCRB transcripts were what got sequenced. Produced via immunoSEQ multiplex PCR; TCRdb's table is partial and in-frame only. The data show hundreds of thousands of clones, with around 16% seen just once and about 0.097% held by the top ten. The data belong to a study of beta chain features in type 1 diabetes. Study overall: Sorted cells, approximately 110,000,000 in number, were examined across all samples. Study-wide findings and caveats: No resolution was reached here on whether HLA type influences TCRB rearrangement. Short templates might get an advantage during PCR, and this would be equal in patients and controls. VDJ junctions sequenced from type 1 diabetes patients showed fewer insertions and more deletions.

This chain joins TRBV30 and TRBJ1-1; the D is unclear. The receptor's source is a man between 18 and 35 years old in good health. The sequenced material came from naive CD4+ T cells from blood. This CDR3 reads CAWSVRGNTEAFF. The DNA for the CDR3 is TGTGCCTGGAGTGTACGTGGGAACACTGAAGCTTTCTTT.